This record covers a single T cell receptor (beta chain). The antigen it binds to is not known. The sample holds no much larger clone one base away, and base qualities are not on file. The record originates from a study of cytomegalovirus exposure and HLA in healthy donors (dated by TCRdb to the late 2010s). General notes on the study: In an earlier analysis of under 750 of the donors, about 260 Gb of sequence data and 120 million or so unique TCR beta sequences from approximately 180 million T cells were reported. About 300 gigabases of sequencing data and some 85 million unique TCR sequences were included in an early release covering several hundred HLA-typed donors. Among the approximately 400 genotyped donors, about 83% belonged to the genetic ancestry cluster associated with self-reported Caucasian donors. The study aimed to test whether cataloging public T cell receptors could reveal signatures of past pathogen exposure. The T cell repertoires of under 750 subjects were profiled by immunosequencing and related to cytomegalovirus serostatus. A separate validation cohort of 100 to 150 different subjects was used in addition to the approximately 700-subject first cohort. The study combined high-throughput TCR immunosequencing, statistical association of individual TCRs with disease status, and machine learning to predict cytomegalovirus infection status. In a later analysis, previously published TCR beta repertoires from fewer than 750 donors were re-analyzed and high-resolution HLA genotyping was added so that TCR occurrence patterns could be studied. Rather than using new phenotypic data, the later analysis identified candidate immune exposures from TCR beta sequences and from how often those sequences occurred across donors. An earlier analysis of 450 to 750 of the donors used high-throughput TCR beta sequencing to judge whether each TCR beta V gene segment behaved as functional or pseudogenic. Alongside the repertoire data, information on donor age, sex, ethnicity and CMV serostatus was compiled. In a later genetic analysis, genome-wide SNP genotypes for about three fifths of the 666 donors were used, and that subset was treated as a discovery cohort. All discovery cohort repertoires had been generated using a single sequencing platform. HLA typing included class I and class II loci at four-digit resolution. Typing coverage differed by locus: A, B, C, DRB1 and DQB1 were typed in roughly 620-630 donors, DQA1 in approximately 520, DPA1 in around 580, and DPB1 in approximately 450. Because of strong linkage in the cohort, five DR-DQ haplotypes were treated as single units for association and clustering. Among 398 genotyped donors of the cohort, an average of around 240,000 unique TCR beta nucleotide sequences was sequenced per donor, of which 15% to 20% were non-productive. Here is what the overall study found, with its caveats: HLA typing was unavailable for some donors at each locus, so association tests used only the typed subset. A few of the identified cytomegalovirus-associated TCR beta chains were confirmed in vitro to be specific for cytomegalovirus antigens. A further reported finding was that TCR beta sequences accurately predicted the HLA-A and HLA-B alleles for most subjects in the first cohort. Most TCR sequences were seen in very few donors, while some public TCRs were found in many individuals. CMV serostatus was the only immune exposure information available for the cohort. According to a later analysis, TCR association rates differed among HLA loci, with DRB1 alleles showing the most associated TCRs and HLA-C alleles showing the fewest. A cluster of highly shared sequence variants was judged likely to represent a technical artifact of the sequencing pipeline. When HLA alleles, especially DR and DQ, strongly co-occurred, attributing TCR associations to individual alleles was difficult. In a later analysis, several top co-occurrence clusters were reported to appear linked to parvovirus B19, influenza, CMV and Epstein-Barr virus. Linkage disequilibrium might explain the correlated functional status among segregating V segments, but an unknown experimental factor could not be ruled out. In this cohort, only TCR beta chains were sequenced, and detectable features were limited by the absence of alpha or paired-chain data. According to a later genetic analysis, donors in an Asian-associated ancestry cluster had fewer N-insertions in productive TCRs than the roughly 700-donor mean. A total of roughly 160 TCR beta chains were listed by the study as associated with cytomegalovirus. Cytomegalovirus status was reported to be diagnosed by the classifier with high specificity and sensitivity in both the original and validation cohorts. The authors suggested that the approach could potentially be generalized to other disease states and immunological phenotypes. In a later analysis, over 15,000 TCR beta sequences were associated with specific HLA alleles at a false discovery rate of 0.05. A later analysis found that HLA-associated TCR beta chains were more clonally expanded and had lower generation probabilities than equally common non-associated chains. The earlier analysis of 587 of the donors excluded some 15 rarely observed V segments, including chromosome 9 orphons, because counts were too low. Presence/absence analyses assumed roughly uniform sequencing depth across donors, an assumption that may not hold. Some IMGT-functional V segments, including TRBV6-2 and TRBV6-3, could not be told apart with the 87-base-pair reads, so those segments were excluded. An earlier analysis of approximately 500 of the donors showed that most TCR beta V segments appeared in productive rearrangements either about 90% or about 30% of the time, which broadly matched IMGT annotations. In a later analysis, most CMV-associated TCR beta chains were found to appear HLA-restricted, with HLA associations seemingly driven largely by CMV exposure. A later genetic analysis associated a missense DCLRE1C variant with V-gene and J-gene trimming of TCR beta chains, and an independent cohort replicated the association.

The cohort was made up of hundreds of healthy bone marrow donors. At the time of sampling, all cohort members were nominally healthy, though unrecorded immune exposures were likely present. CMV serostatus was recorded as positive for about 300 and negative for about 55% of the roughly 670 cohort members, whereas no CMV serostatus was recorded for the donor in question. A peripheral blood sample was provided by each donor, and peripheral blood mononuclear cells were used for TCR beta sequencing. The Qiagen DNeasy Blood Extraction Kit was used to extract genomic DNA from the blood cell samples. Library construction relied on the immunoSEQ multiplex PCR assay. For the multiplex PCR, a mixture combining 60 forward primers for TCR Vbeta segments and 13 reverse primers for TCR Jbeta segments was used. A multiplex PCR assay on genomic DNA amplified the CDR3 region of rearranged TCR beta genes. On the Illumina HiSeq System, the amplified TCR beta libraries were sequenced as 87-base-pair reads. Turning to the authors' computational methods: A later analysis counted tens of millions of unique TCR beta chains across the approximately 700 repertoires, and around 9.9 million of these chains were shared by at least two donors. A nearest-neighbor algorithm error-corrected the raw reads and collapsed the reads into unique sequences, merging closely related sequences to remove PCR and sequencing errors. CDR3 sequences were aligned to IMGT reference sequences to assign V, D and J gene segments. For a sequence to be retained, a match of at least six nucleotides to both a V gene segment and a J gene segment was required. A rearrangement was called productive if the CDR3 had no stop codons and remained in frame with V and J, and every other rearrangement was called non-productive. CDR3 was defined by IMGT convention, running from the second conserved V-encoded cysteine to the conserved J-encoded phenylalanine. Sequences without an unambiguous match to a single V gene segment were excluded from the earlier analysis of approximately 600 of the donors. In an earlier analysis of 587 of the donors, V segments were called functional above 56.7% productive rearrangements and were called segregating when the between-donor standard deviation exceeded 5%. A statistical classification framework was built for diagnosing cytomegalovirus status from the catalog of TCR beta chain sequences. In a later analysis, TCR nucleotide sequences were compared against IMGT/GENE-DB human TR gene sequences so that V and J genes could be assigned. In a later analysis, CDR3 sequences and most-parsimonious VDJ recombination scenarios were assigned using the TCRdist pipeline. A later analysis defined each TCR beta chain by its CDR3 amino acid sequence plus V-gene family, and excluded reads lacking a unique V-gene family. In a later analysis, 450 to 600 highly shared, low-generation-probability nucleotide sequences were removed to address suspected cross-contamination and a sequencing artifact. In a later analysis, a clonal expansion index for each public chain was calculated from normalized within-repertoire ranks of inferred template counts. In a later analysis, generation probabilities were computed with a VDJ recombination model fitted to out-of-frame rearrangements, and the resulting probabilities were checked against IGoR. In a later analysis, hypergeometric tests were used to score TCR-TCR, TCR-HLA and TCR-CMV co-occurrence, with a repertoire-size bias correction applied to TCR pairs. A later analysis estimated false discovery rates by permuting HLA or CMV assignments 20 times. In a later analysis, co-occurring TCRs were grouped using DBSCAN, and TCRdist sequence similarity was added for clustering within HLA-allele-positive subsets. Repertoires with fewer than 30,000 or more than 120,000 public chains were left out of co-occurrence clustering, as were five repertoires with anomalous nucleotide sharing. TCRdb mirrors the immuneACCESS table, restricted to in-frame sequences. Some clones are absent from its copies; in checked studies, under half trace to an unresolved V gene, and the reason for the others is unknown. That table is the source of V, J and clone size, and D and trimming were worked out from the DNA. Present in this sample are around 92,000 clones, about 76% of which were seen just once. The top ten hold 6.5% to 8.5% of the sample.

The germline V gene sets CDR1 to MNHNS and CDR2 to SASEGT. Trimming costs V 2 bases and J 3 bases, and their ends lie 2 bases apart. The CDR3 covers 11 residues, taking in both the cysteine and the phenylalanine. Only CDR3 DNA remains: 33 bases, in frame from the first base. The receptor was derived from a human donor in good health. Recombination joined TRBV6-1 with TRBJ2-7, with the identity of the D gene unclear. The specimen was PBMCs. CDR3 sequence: CASSELYEQYF. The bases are TGTGCCAGCAGTGAACTCTACGAGCAGTACTTC.